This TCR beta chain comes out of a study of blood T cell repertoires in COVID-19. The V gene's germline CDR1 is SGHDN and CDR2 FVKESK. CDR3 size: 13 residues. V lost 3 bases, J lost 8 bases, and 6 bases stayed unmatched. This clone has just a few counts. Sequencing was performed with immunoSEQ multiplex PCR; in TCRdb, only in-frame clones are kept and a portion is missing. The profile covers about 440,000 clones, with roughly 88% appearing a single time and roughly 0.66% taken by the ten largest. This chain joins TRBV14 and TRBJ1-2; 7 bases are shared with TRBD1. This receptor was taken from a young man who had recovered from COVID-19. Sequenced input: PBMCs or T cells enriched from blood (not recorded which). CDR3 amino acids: CASSQTGIGGYTF. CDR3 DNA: TGTGCCAGCAGCCAGACAGGGATCGGCGGCTACACCTTC. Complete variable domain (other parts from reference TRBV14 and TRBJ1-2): EAGVTQFPSHSVIEKGQTVTLRCDPISGHDNLYWYRRVMGKEIKFLLHFVKESKQDESGMPNNRFLAERTGGTYSTLKVQPAELEDSGVYFCASSQTGIGGYTFGSGTRLTVV.